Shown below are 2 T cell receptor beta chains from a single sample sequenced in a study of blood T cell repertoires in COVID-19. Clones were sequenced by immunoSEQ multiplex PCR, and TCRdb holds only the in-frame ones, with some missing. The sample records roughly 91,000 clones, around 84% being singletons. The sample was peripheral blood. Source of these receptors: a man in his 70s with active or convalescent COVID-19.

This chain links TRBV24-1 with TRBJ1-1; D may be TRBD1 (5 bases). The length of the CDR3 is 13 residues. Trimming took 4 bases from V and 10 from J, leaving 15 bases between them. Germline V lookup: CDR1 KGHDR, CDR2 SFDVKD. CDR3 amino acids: CATSDGGIKGAFF. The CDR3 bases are TGTGCCACCAGTGACGGGGGGATTAAGGGAGCTTTCTTT.

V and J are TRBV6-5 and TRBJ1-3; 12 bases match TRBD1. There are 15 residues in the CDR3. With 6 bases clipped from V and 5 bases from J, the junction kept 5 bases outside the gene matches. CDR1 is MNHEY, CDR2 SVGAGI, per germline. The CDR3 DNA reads TGTGCCAGCAGGGGACAGGGGGCGCTTAGAAACACCATATATTTT. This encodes CASRGQGALRNTIYF.